Below, one T cell receptor beta chain is given with its context. The sort gate was single viable CD3+CD4+CD8-CD45RO+ cells for memory CD4+ T cells. The data are from a study of memory CD4+ T cells and cytomegalovirus serostatus. The table came from immunoSEQ multiplex PCR; TCRdb's copy has only in-frame clones and leaves some out. The sample has about 54,000 clones, around 81% seen once. The junction had 14 bases not matched to a gene; V was cut back by 3 bases and J by 8 bases. Germline V gene lookup returns CDR1 MNHEY and CDR2 SMNVEV (reference sequence). This CDR3 comprises 18 residues. The sample comprised memory CD4+ T cells from blood. The rearrangement links TRBV27 to TRBJ2-1, with TRBD2 matching over 12 bases. The clonotype comes from an adult in good health and CMV-seronegative. The CDR3 loop reads CASSFQGLAGGPRYEQFF. In nucleotides, the CDR3 is TGTGCCAGCAGTTTCCAGGGGCTAGCGGGAGGGCCTCGGTATGAGCAGTTCTTC.